This TCR beta chain derives from a study of vaccination and CD4 T cells after COVID-19 (dated by TCRdb to between 2021 and 2023). About the full investigation: Every convalescent patient had a positive nasal swab PCR test for SARS-CoV-2, with mild disease in 9 or 10 patients and severe disease in one. Control cultures received a CEFX viral epitope pool as the positive control, an HIV-1 Nef peptide pool as the negative control, or no peptide. Post-vaccine blood samples were obtained a median of about 70 days after the second vaccine dose, with a range of about 14 to 250 days. The convalescent cohort comprised six males and four females, including two Hispanic individuals, seven Caucasians, two Asians and one multiracial person. Overlapping spike peptide pools from SARS-CoV-2 and from the common cold coronaviruses HCoV-NL63, HCoV-OC43 and HCoV-229E were used as culture stimuli. Post-COVID blood samples were collected from convalescent patients a median of around 100 days after diagnosis, with a range of about 35 to 170 days. Each participant got two doses of either the Pfizer-BioNTech BNT162b2 vaccine (n=8) or the Moderna mRNA-1273 vaccine (n=2). The spike-specific CD4+ TCR repertoire was compared before and after mRNA vaccination in ten to eleven COVID-19 convalescent patients and several infection-naive healthy vaccine recipients.

General conclusions and limits of the study: The number of convalescent patients in the study was relatively small, and the study did not examine early timepoints following natural infection. In convalescent patients, nearly all vaccine-specific clones (304 of 307) were found to be mono-reactive for SARS-CoV-2 spike rather than cross-reactive with common cold coronaviruses. Although the median number of SARS-CoV-2-reactive clonotypes went up from 20 to 25 after infection to 35 to 40 after vaccination, the increase was not significant. Among the post-vaccine SARS-CoV-2-reactive clones in convalescent patients, a median approximately 90% showed up only after vaccination, which suggests vaccine-specific priming.

Libraries were constructed by PCR. DNA from cultured CD4+ T cells was subjected to TCR sequencing with the Oncomine TCR Beta short-read assay at the Johns Hopkins FTIC core. The QIAamp micro DNA kit was used to extract genomic DNA from the cultured CD4+ T cells. Oncomine TCR Beta libraries from cultured CD4+ T cells were pooled with unique dual indexes and sequenced on an Illumina iSeq 100. The paper's data handling went like this. Non-productive sequences were removed, and CDR3s that did not start with C, did not end with F or W, or were shorter than 7 amino acids were discarded. The MANAFEST web application was used to identify antigen-specific clonotypes by comparing peptide-stimulated wells against reference wells and other culture wells. For a clone to be called positive, the clone needed an FDR below 0.05, an odds ratio above 5, and a productive frequency above 0.1% in at least two of three replicate wells. Clonotypes that were significantly expanded in both SARS-CoV-2 spike wells and at least one common cold coronavirus spike condition were defined as cross-reactive. Levenshtein distances (stringdist) and unrooted phylogenetic trees (ape) in R version 3.6.1 were used to assess CDR3 homology. The public sequencing data were trimmed at Q25 with fastp and processed into clonotypes with MiXCR by TCRdb, which kept only in-frame beta chains. Each CDR3 protein gets just one entry, which takes the most common genes and DNA from the rows behind it. V and J calls and clone size were set by TCRdb, not the authors. In all, the sample holds thousands of distinct CDR3 sequences, and roughly 80% of those were seen once. Of the sample, roughly 17% falls within the top ten clones.

As for this clonotype: Its antigen target is currently unknown. Per-nucleotide qualities are absent, and no much larger clonotype sits a single base away.

Per the publication, the treatment or condition label means: roughly 11-day PBMC culture with coronavirus spike peptide pools or control peptides (ViraFEST assay). The ViraFEST assay, used in the study, expanded antigen-specific T cells with peptide pools and then identified the expanded clonotypes through TCR sequencing. The convalescent patients' positive SARS-CoV-2 PCR tests fell between March and December 2020, which was before the Alpha, Beta and Delta variants emerged in the United States. Each well held approximately 2 million PBMCs cultured in IMDM containing around 5% human AB serum and approximately 9.8 IU/ml IL-2, with 8 to 10 ug/ml peptide pools added. Half of the culture medium was replaced with fresh IL-2-containing medium on days 3 and 7. After ten to eleven days of culture, CD4+ T cells were isolated by negative selection using the EasySep CD4+ T cell isolation kit. Ficoll-Paque Plus gradient centrifugation was used to isolate PBMCs from whole blood, and the isolated PBMCs were then either used fresh or cryopreserved at -140C. Each culture condition was generally run in triplicate wells.

CDR1 is given as WSHSY and CDR2 as SAAADI, both from the germline V gene. Including the terminal cysteine and phenylalanine, the CDR3 comprises 15 residues. This entry keeps only the CDR3 DNA: 45 bases, framed from base 1. The germline ends are 19 bases apart after V is trimmed by 6 bases and J by 5 bases. The sequence derives from a human donor who had recovered from COVID-19. The specimen was CD4+ T cells from blood, cultured in vitro. The sequence is built from TRBV10-2 and TRBJ1-1; the D gene is possibly TRBD1, with 5 bases matching. In nucleotides, the sequence is TGCGCCAGCAGCTGGAACGGGGGTCGAGGTACTGAAGCTTTCTTT. This translates into CASSWNGGRGTEAFF.